This entry lists 29 T cell receptor beta chains sequenced from one sample in a study of blood T cell repertoires in COVID-19. Using immunoSEQ multiplex PCR, the repertoire was profiled, and TCRdb retains in-frame clones only, with some absent. The data show approximately 100,000 clones, 81% seen once. Sequencing used peripheral blood. The receptor source for this set is a human donor in a cohort sampled during active COVID-19.

This sequence joins TRBV5-1 and TRBJ1-2; 7 bases align to TRBD1. Germline values: CDR1 SGHRS, CDR2 YFSETQ. The CDR3 contains 15 residues. With V trimmed by 3 bases and J by 7 bases, 12 bases remained unmatched. CDR3 sequence: CASSWGSQGSGGYTF. Written as DNA, the CDR3 is TGCGCCAGCAGCTGGGGTTCACAGGGGTCGGGTGGCTACACCTTC.

V usage is TRBV7-8 and J usage is TRBJ1-4, with TRBD1 identical over 10 bases. Germline CDR1 and CDR2: SGHVS and FQNEAQ. V was clipped by 5 bases and J by 3 bases; unmatched bases: 6. This CDR3 spans 16 amino acids. The CDR3 region has the DNA TGTGCCAGCAGCATCGGGACAGGGGTTCCTAATGAAAAACTGTTTTTT. It specifies CASSIGTGVPNEKLFF.

The chain uses TRBV6-1 and TRBJ1-4; possibly TRBD1 for D (6 bases). The CDR3 is made up of 16 amino acids. V lost 4 bases to trimming and J lost 7 bases, with 19 bases between them. The germline gives CDR1 MNHNS, CDR2 SASEGT. The CDR3 DNA follows: TGTGCCAGCAGTGGCCAAGGCCGGGGGGCGCGTGAAAAACTGTTTTTT. Residues: CASSGQGRGAREKLFF.

The table lists this clone with a count of one. V and J are TRBV7-9 and TRBJ2-3; TRBD1 matches at 7 bases. Losses at the gene ends were 5 bases for V and 0 bases for J; bases not matched to a gene: 8. The CDR3 runs to 16 residues. Germline V gene sequence: CDR1 SEHNR, CDR2 FQNEAQ (reference sequence). CDR3 amino acids: CASSLTGASSTDTQYF. The CDR3 nucleotides read TGTGCCAGCAGCCTTACAGGGGCCTCGAGCACAGATACGCAGTATTTT.

The rearrangement links TRBV28 to TRBJ2-7; D is uncertain. CDR1 and CDR2 (germline): MDHEN, SYDVKM. CDR3 length: 13 amino acids. Trimming left V 2 bases short and J 5 bases short, with 10 bases between. The CDR3 DNA reads TGTGCCAGCAGTTTACCGAGGCGGAACGAGCAGTACTTC. Its protein is CASSLPRRNEQYF.

The V call is TRBV30, the J call TRBJ1-2; 9 bases fit TRBD1. The CDR3 totals 13 residues. J gave up 7 bases and V 4 bases, and 7 bases lay outside the gene matches. Germline V gene data show CDR1 as GTSNPN and CDR2 as SVGIG (reference sequence). This chain's CDR3 is CAWNLQGASGYTF. For the CDR3, the DNA is TGTGCCTGGAACCTACAGGGGGCTAGTGGCTACACCTTC.

The sample holds one count of this clone. This rearrangement joins TRBV7-2 to TRBJ1-5; 7 bases line up with TRBD1. The germline CDR1 and CDR2 sequences are SGHTA and FQGNSA. Trimming at V came to 5 bases and at J to 5 bases, leaving 3 bases not matched to a gene. This CDR3 is 13 amino acids long. This CDR3 is CASSRDSDQPQHF. The CDR3 coding sequence is TGTGCCAGCAGCCGGGACAGTGATCAGCCCCAGCATTTT.

The gene calls are TRBV19 and TRBJ1-4; D not resolved. CDR1 is LNHDA and CDR2 is SQIVND in the germline V gene (reference sequence). V lost 5 bases, J lost 0 bases, and 13 bases lay in between. The CDR3 spans 16 residues. The DNA for the CDR3 is TGTGCCAGTAGTTTCCTTTCGGCGGCAACTAATGAAAAACTGTTTTTT. Its translation: CASSFLSAATNEKLFF.

The V call is TRBV6-2 or TRBV6-3, the J call TRBJ1-1; 10 positions match TRBD1. The CDR3 loop spans 18 amino acids. V trimming: 5 bases; J trimming: 4 bases; junction bases outside the gene matches: 16. Germline V gene lookup returns CDR1 MNHEY and CDR2 SVGEGT. The CDR3 DNA sequence: TGTGCCAGCAGTAAGACAGGGGGCTTCGCAGTGGTAGCCACTGAAGCTTTCTTT. Its translation: CASSKTGGFAVVATEAFF.

V usage is TRBV9 and J usage is TRBJ1-1, with a tentative D call TRBD1 (5 bases). V dropped 0 bases and J dropped 4 bases, with 7 bases sitting between them. Germline-derived CDR1 and CDR2 are SGDLS and YYNGEE. The CDR3 covers 13 residues. CDR3 sequence reads: CASSVDQGTEAFF. The CDR3 bases are TGTGCCAGCAGCGTAGACCAGGGCACTGAAGCTTTCTTT.

The rearrangement links TRBV9 to TRBJ2-4, with 9 bases that match TRBD2. Unmatched junction bases numbered 6, after V lost 0 bases and J lost 8 bases. CDR1 is SGDLS and CDR2 is YYNGEE in the germline V gene. This CDR3 is built from 15 residues. In DNA form, the CDR3 reads TGTGCCAGCAGCGTAGAAATAGCGGGAGAGGACATTCAGTACTTC. It yields the protein CASSVEIAGEDIQYF.

This clone was seen just once. The chain has TRBV3-1 (or the pseudogene TRBV3-2) and TRBJ2-7; no clear D gene. The CDR3 extends over 16 amino acids. The V end was cut by 2 bases, the J end by 0 bases, with 14 bases between. Germline V gives CDR1 LGHDT, CDR2 YNNKEL (reference sequence). Written as DNA, the CDR3 is TGTGCCAGCAGCCAAAGAGGAGTATTCAGCTCCTACGAGCAGTACTTC. Amino acids: CASSQRGVFSSYEQYF.

This clone was detected ten times or more. The chain is built from TRBV28 and TRBJ2-7; D is ambiguous. CDR1 MDHEN and CDR2 SYDVKM come from the germline V gene. The ends were cut back, 5 bases at V and 2 bases at J, with 7 bases in the middle. CDR3 length: 12 amino acids. CDR3 sequence reads: CASSPPTYEQYF. The CDR3 region has the DNA TGTGCCAGCAGTCCTCCTACCTACGAGCAGTACTTC.

The rearrangement links TRBV6-5 to TRBJ1-5; TRBD1 matches 8 bases. The germline V gene encodes CDR1 MNHEY and CDR2 SVGAGI. The CDR3 covers 15 residues. After removal of 6 bases from V and 2 bases from J, the junction contained 6 bases not matched to a gene. The CDR3 DNA sequence: TGTGCCAGCAGCGTGGACAGGGCGGGCAATCAGCCCCAGCATTTT. Amino acids: CASSVDRAGNQPQHF.

This clone has only a few counts. This chain connects TRBV27 to TRBJ1-5, with 7 bases aligning to TRBD1. Per the germline V gene, CDR1 is MNHEY and CDR2 is SMNVEV (reference sequence). With 6 bases clipped from V and 4 bases from J, the junction kept 9 bases outside the gene matches. The CDR3 consists of 15 residues. CDR3 sequence reads: CASRSFRGANQPQHF. The CDR3, as DNA: TGTGCCAGCAGGTCGTTCAGGGGGGCGAATCAGCCCCAGCATTTT.

This clone came up once. This chain connects TRBV2 to TRBJ1-1; 8 bases are a match to TRBD1. Germline V CDR1 and CDR2: SNHLY, FYNNEI. The CDR3 runs to 14 residues. J lost 5 bases, V lost 5 bases, and 7 bases had no gene match. The CDR3, as DNA: TGTGCCAGCAGTCCTCAGAGACAGGGGACTGAAGCTTTCTTT. Residues: CASSPQRQGTEAFF.

The J gene is TRBJ2-1, the V gene TRBV7-2; possible D gene TRBD2, 5 bases. V lost 2 bases, J lost 5 bases, and 13 bases lay in between. Germline V CDR1 and CDR2: SGHTA, FQGNSA. The CDR3 sequence is 15 residues long. The CDR3, as DNA: TGTGCCAGCAGCTTACGGGAAAACCTCCACAATGAGCAGTTCTTC. Its protein is CASSLRENLHNEQFF.

This clone has just one count. The chain is built from TRBV4-3 and TRBJ1-2; 10 bases map to TRBD1. CDR3 size: 16 residues. Trimming cost V 6 bases and J 6 bases; bases outside gene matches: 13. The germline V gene has CDR1 LGHNA and CDR2 YSLEER. The CDR3 DNA is TGCGCCAGCAGACCAGTCCGGGACAGGGGATCGGATGGCTACACCTTC. Encoded protein: CASRPVRDRGSDGYTF.

The rearrangement joins TRBV19 to TRBJ1-4; a possible D gene is TRBD1 (6 bases). Trimming removed 9 bases at V and 8 bases at J, with 22 bases between. Per germline, CDR1 LNHDA and CDR2 SQIVND (reference sequence). The length of the CDR3 is 15 residues. CDR3 nucleotide sequence: TGTGCCAGCAACCCGGCCTGGGGGGGCAAGGAAAAACTGTTTTTT. This encodes CASNPAWGGKEKLFF.

This clone was detected once. This rearrangement joins TRBV30 to TRBJ1-6; TRBD1 might be the D (5 bases). Between the trimmed V and J ends, which lost 8 bases and 12 bases, there was a span of 14 bases. The CDR3 contains 11 residues. Germline CDR1 GTSNPN, CDR2 SVGIG (reference sequence). CDR3 protein: CASQGWGPLHF. CDR3 sequence (DNA): TGTGCCAGCCAGGGTTGGGGACCCCTCCACTTT. The whole variable domain, remainder taken from reference TRBV30 and TRBJ1-6, is SQTIHQWPATLVQPVGSPLSLECTVEGTSNPNLYWYRQAAGRGLQLLFYSVGIGQISSEVPQNLSASRPQDRQFILSSKKLLLSDSGFYLCASQGWGPLHFGNGTRLTVT.

This chain links TRBV9 with TRBJ2-7, with a possible D match to TRBD1 (5 bases). Germline CDR1 SGDLS, CDR2 YYNGEE. The V end was cut by 1 base, the J end by 4 bases, with 9 bases between. The CDR3 totals 13 residues. CDR3 loop: CASSVNQGYEQYF. CDR3 in DNA: TGTGCCAGCAGCGTAAATCAGGGTTACGAGCAGTACTTC.

This chain uses TRBV30 with TRBJ1-4; a weak D match, TRBD1 (6 bases). Trimming took 1 base from V and 5 from J, leaving 11 bases between them. This CDR3 is 14 amino acids long. CDR1 is GTSNPN and CDR2 is SVGIG in the germline V gene (reference sequence). This CDR3 is CAWSGRQVNEKLFF. The CDR3 coding sequence is TGTGCCTGGAGTGGTCGACAGGTGAATGAAAAACTGTTTTTT.

This clone appeared a few times. The rearrangement uses TRBV30 and TRBJ1-3, with D perhaps TRBD1 (5 bases). Germline CDR1 is GTSNPN and CDR2 is SVGIG (reference sequence). This CDR3 region has 14 residues. Trimming removed 1 base at V and 0 bases at J, with 7 bases between. The CDR3, as DNA: TGTGCCTGGAGTGCACAGGTCTCTGGAAACACCATATATTTT. As protein: CAWSAQVSGNTIYF.

V and J are TRBV2 and TRBJ1-1; no clear D. V was clipped by 5 bases and J by 2 bases, with 9 bases between them. This CDR3 has 13 residues. Germline loops: CDR1 SNHLY, CDR2 FYNNEI. The CDR3 DNA reads as TGTGCCAGCAGTACGAGGGCTAACACTGAAGCTTTCTTT. Translation: CASSTRANTEAFF.

This clone appeared a single time. The chain joins TRBV28 to TRBJ2-7, with D perhaps matching TRBD2 (6 bases). The germline V and J ends were trimmed by 5 bases and 2 bases, with 13 bases remaining between them. Looked up from germline, CDR1 is MDHEN and CDR2 is SYDVKM. There are 14 residues in the CDR3. The CDR3 spells CASSRSGYPYEQYF. Written as DNA, the CDR3 is TGTGCCAGCAGTAGGAGCGGGTACCCCTACGAGCAGTACTTC.

This chain joins TRBV7-5 and TRBJ1-2; the table's D call of TRBD1 was not tested on the DNA. TRBV7-5 is flagged as a pseudogene. The CDR3 contains 15 residues. The CDR3 sequence: CARSLARDRAPGYTF. The DNA of the CDR3 is TGTGCCAGAAGCTTAGCCCGGGACAGGGCCCCTGGCTACACCTTC.

V and J are TRBV20-1 and TRBJ2-5; 8 bases fit TRBD1. The germline CDR1 and CDR2 sequences are DFQATT and SNEGSKA (reference sequence). V gave up 3 bases and J gave up 4 bases; unmatched junction bases: 7. The CDR3 runs to 14 residues. This CDR3 reads CSASSRGRLETQYF. The CDR3 DNA is TGCAGTGCTAGTTCCAGGGGGCGCTTAGAGACCCAGTACTTC.

This chain connects TRBV5-6 to TRBJ1-1, with 8 bases lining up with TRBD1. CDR1 is SGHDT, CDR2 YYEEEE, per germline. This CDR3 has 15 amino acids. Unmatched junction bases numbered 7, after V lost 2 bases and J lost 4 bases. CDR3 bases: TGTGCCAGCAGCTTTCAGGGGGCCAGGGCCACTGAAGCTTTCTTT. Translating it yields CASSFQGARATEAFF.

The V gene is TRBV30, the J gene TRBJ1-6; no clear D gene. This CDR3 comprises 14 residues. Germline V CDR1 and CDR2: GTSNPN, SVGIG (reference sequence). The V end was cut by 4 bases, the J end by 0 bases, with 7 bases between. The CDR3 nucleotides read TGTGCCTGGACCGTGAGCTCCTATAATTCACCCCTCCACTTT. It encodes CAWTVSSYNSPLHF.